This T cell receptor (beta chain) was recovered during a study of blood T cell repertoires in COVID-19. The wider study: Some COVID-19 samples were acute and others convalescent; all came from the United States, Italy and Spain. The cDNA or gDNA used as material had been derived from T cells, B-cell-depleted T cells, or PBMCs.

Per the original data handling: The authors estimated nucleated cell counts from reference gene primer amplification. The protocol was immunoSEQ multiplex PCR, while the TCRdb copy is restricted to in-frame clones and leaves out a portion. That table gives V, J and clone size, and the DNA gave D and trimming. The sample has some 70,000 clones; roughly nine tenths are singletons. Seattle researchers signed up patients amid active infection and tracked them longitudinally. The CDR3 consists of 14 residues. V lost 4 bases to trimming and J lost 6 bases; unmatched junction nucleotides: 7. Germline V gene lookup returns CDR1 SGHRS and CDR2 YFSETQ.

Sequences were obtained from peripheral blood. The genes are TRBV5-1 and TRBJ2-3, with TRBD2 matching 8 bases. This receptor was taken from a man aged 35 to 55 with COVID-19, enrolled during active disease. The CDR3 DNA is TGCGCCAGCAGCGGGGGGTCTAGCGGGGATACGCAGTATTTT. Residues: CASSGGSSGDTQYF.